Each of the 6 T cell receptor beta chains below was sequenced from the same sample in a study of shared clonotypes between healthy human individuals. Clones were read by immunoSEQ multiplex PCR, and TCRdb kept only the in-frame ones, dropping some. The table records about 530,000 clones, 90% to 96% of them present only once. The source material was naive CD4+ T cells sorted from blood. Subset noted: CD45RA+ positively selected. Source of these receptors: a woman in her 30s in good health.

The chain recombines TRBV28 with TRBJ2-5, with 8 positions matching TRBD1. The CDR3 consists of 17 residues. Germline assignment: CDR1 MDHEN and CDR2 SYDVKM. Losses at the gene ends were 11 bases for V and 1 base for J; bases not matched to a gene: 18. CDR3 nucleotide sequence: TGTGCCCGCCTATATACCCTCGGACAGGGTCTCCAAGAGACCCAGTACTTC. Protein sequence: CARLYTLGQGLQETQYF.

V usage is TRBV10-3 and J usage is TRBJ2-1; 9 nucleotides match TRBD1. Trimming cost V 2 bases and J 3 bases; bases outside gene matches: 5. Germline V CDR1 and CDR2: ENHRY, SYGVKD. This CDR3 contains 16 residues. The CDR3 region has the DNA TGTGCCATCAGTGAGCCTTCGACAGGGGGCTACAATGAGCAGTTCTTC. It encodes CAISEPSTGGYNEQFF.

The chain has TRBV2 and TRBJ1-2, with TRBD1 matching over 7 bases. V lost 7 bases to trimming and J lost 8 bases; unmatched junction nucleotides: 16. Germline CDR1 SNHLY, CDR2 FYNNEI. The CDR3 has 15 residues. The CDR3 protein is CASTPRTGPLRGYTF. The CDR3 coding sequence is TGTGCCAGCACCCCCAGGACAGGACCCCTTCGAGGCTACACCTTC.

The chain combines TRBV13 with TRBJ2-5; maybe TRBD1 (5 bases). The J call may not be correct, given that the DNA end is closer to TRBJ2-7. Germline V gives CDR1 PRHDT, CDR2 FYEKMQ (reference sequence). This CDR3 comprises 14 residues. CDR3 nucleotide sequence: TGTGCCAGCAGCTTTAGGGGCGCGATCCACGAGCAGTACTTC. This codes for CASSFRGAIHEQYF.

CDR3 coding DNA: TGTGCCAGCAGTTTAGTGGGGGAAGTGAACACTGAAGCTTTCTTT. Translation: CASSLVGEVNTEAFF. This sequence joins TRBV28 and TRBJ1-1; possibly TRBD1 for D (5 bases). Germline V gene data show CDR1 as MDHEN and CDR2 as SYDVKM. The CDR3 spans 15 residues. V was clipped by 2 bases and J by 0 bases, with 10 bases between them.

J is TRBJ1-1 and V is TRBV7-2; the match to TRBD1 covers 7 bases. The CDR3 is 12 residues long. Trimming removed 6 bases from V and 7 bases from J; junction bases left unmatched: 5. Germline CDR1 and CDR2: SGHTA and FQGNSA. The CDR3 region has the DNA TGTGCCAGCAGTCGGACAGGTCTTGAAGCTTTCTTT. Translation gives CASSRTGLEAFF.